The 26 T cell receptor beta chains presented below share a single source sample, sequenced in a study of PD-1 blockade in classical Hodgkin lymphoma. Every patient experienced relapse after autologous stem cell transplantation, and brentuximab vedotin exposure varied. Sequenced by immunoSEQ multiplex PCR; TCRdb stores in-frame clones only, minus some. This table holds approximately 37,000 clones, around four fifths found once. Sequencing was performed on peripheral blood mononuclear cells (PBMCs), taken at baseline. All receptors derive from a human donor with classical Hodgkin lymphoma.

This clone is a singleton in its sample. The rearrangement uses TRBV29-1 and TRBJ2-6; D is undetermined. V was trimmed by 0 bases and J by 0 bases, leaving 18 bases between them. CDR3 length: 19 amino acids. The germline CDR1 and CDR2 sequences are SQVTM and ANQGSEA. CDR3 nucleotides: TGCAGCGTTGAAGATAGGGCAGGACGGTCACACTCTGGGGCCAACGTCCTGACTTTC. This encodes CSVEDRAGRSHSGANVLTF.

The chain is built from TRBV27 and TRBJ2-5; a weak D match, TRBD2 (6 bases). The CDR3 length is 15 residues. Per the germline V gene, CDR1 is MNHEY and CDR2 is SMNVEV (reference sequence). With 2 bases removed from V and 1 base from J, the gap between germline ends came to 11 bases. CDR3: CASSLRRGFQETQYF. The CDR3 nucleotides read TGTGCCAGCAGTTTAAGGAGGGGATTCCAAGAGACCCAGTACTTC.

The rearrangement joins TRBV12-2 to TRBJ1-4; TRBD1, the table's D call, lacks a check against the DNA. TRBV12-2 is termed a pseudogene. CDR3 length: 14 amino acids. For the CDR3, the DNA is TGTGCAAGTCGCTCAACAGGTAGGGCCGGAAAACTGTTTTTT. It encodes CASRSTGRAGKLFF.

The chain couples TRBV15 to TRBJ2-7, with TRBD1 as a possible D gene (6 bases). Germline V gene lookup returns CDR1 LNHNV and CDR2 YYDKDF (reference sequence). The CDR3 runs 13 residues. V was clipped by 3 bases and J by 5 bases, with 11 bases between them. CDR3 sequence (DNA): TGTGCCACCAGCAGTCTACAGGGAGACGAGCAGTACTTC. Its translation is CATSSLQGDEQYF.

As regards this clone: Germline and junction disagree at one end, which may indicate a read error. The V call is TRBV19, the J call TRBJ1-6, with D unclear. CDR1 LNHDA and CDR2 SQIVND come from the germline V gene (reference sequence). The CDR3 length is 13 residues. This chain's CDR3 is CASSLDGNSPLHF. The CDR3 coding sequence is TGTGCCAGTAGTCTAGACGGGAATTCACCCCTCCACTTT. The whole variable domain, filled in from reference TRBV19 and TRBJ1-6, reads DGGITQSPKYLFRKEGQNVTLSCEQNLNHDAMYWYRQDPGQGLRLIYYSQIVNDFQKGDIAEGYSVSREKKESFPLTVTSAQKNPTAFYLCASSLDGNSPLHFGNGTRLTVT.

The J gene is TRBJ1-1, the V gene TRBV19; D is undetermined. Germline V CDR1 and CDR2: LNHDA, SQIVND (reference sequence). This CDR3 contains 11 residues. Between the trimmed V and J ends, which lost 8 bases and 5 bases, there was a span of 9 bases. The CDR3 DNA reads TGTGCCAGTCCGTCCGAAACTGAAGCTTTCTTT. It is translated as CASPSETEAFF.

The V gene is TRBV5-1, the J gene TRBJ2-7; D is unclear. V lost 0 bases, J lost 2 bases, and 15 bases lay in between. Germline CDR1 SGHRS, CDR2 YFSETQ. This CDR3 comprises 16 residues. The CDR3 nucleotides are TGCGCCAGCAGCTTGGAACTCGGCGCGCTCGCCTACGAGCAGTACTTC. Translated: CASSLELGALAYEQYF.

The chain combines TRBV2 with TRBJ2-2, with D possibly TRBD1 on 5 matching bases. The CDR3 sequence is 15 residues long. Trimming stripped 5 bases from V and 3 bases from J, with 13 bases between. The V gene's germline CDR1 is SNHLY and CDR2 FYNNEI. CDR3 residues: CASSPGLGDTGELFF. The CDR3 coding sequence is TGTGCCAGCAGTCCCGGGTTAGGGGACACCGGGGAGCTGTTTTTT. Supplemented by reference TRBV2 and TRBJ2-2, the full variable domain reads EPEVTQTPSHQVTQMGQEVILRCVPISNHLYFYWYRQILGQKVEFLVSFYNNEISEKSEIFDDQFSVERPDGSNFTLKIRSTKLEDSAMYFCASSPGLGDTGELFFGEGSRLTVL.

Only one count was recorded for this clone. The gene calls are TRBV11-2 and TRBJ2-5; TRBD1 might be the D (6 bases). The CDR3 consists of 14 residues. Germline CDR1 and CDR2: SGHAT and FQNNGV. V was clipped by 0 bases and J by 4 bases, with 9 bases between them. This CDR3 reads CASSLDLGGETQYF. CDR3 in DNA: TGTGCCAGCAGCTTAGATCTAGGGGGAGAGACCCAGTACTTC. The whole variable domain, remainder taken from reference TRBV11-2 and TRBJ2-5, is EAGVAQSPRYKIIEKRQSVAFWCNPISGHATLYWYQQILGQGPKLLIQFQNNGVVDDSQLPKDRFSAERLKGVDSTLKIQPAKLEDSAVYLCASSLDLGGETQYFGPGTRLLVL.

The rearrangement uses TRBV27 and TRBJ2-5; D perhaps matches TRBD2 (5 bases). Gene TRBJ2-7 matches the end of the DNA better, so the J call may be wrong. Germline V lookup: CDR1 MNHEY, CDR2 SMNVEV (reference sequence). This CDR3 is 14 amino acids long. Written as DNA, the CDR3 is TGTGCCAGCAGTTTAACCGGGGAAACCTACGAGCAGTACTTC. This translates into CASSLTGETYEQYF.

CDR3 loop: CASSQEGGAGASYEQYF. In nucleotides, the CDR3 is TGCGCCAGCAGCCAAGAAGGTGGCGCGGGGGCGTCCTACGAGCAGTACTTC. This chain links TRBV4-1 with TRBJ2-7; TRBD2 might be the D (7 bases). Per the germline V gene, CDR1 is MGHRA and CDR2 is YSYEKL. The CDR3 totals 17 residues. The germline V and J ends were trimmed by 0 bases and 1 base, with 16 bases remaining between them.

V usage is TRBV4-3 and J usage is TRBJ2-2, with 12 bases matching TRBD2. CDR3 length: 16 residues. In germline, CDR1 is LGHNA, CDR2 YSLEER. The trim removed 4 bases at V and 5 bases at J, leaving 5 bases unmatched. The DNA of the CDR3 is TGCGCCAGCAGCCTAAAAACTAGCGGGGGGACCGGGGAGCTGTTTTTT. Residues: CASSLKTSGGTGELFF.

This sequence joins TRBV19 and TRBJ2-1; D is unclear. Trimming took off 3 bases at V and 8 bases at J, with 14 bases between the two ends. Germline V gene lookup returns CDR1 LNHDA and CDR2 SQIVND (reference sequence). CDR3 length equals 14 residues. The CDR3 spells CASSMNRAGDEQFF. As DNA, the CDR3 is TGTGCCAGTAGTATGAATCGGGCCGGCGATGAGCAGTTCTTC.

This chain joins TRBV19 and TRBJ1-5; D uncertain. V gave up 7 bases and J gave up 0 bases, with 13 bases separating them. The CDR3 consists of 15 residues. The V gene's germline CDR1 is LNHDA and CDR2 SQIVND (reference sequence). The CDR3 loop reads CASTYYAGSNQPQHF. For the CDR3, the DNA is TGTGCCAGTACCTATTACGCCGGTAGCAATCAGCCCCAGCATTTT.

The gene calls are TRBV5-5 and TRBJ2-7; TRBD1 agrees at 8 bases. The CDR3 contains 15 residues. Germline V lookup: CDR1 SGHKS, CDR2 YYEKEE (reference sequence). J gave up 1 base and V 0 bases, and 3 bases lay outside the gene matches. The DNA for the CDR3 is TGTGCCAGCAGCTTGGCCGGGGACAGGTCCTACGAGCAGTACTTC. Protein product: CASSLAGDRSYEQYF.

The chain uses TRBV7-1 and TRBJ1-5; possibly TRBD1 for D (6 bases). Being an ORF, TRBV7-1 has a function that is uncertain. V was pared by 5 bases and J by 6 bases, with 11 bases between. The CDR3 extends over 13 amino acids. CDR3 sequence (DNA): TGTGCCAGCAGCAAGGGGACACTTCAGCCCCAGCATTTT. Translated: CASSKGTLQPQHF.

This rearrangement joins TRBV9 to TRBJ2-2, with D possibly being TRBD2 (6 bases). The CDR3 has 22 amino acids. V gave up 0 bases and J gave up 6 bases, with 33 bases separating them. Per germline, CDR1 SGDLS and CDR2 YYNGEE. Here the CDR3 DNA reads TGTGCCAGCAGCGTAGCTACGGCGGGGACGATTTGGGGATCACGGTGGGCCGGGGAGCTGTTTTTT. It translates to CASSVATAGTIWGSRWAGELFF.

This chain uses TRBV15 with TRBJ2-1; D gene ambiguous. CDR3 length: 14 residues. Germline CDR1 is LNHNV and CDR2 is YYDKDF (reference sequence). V lost 1 base to trimming and J lost 0 bases, with 4 bases between them. The CDR3 DNA sequence: TGTGCCACCAGCAGAGGGAACTCCTACAATGAGCAGTTCTTC. Translated, it gives CATSRGNSYNEQFF.

The CDR3 DNA sequence: TGTGCCAGCAGCTTAAACGACCGAAAACTGTTTTTT. Amino acid sequence: CASSLNDRKLFF. The chain recombines TRBV7-9 with TRBJ1-4; D uncertain. Per the germline V gene, CDR1 is SEHNR and CDR2 is FQNEAQ (reference sequence). The V and J ends lost 2 bases and 10 bases respectively, with 8 bases between them. CDR3 length: 12 residues.

The chain combines TRBV6-5 with TRBJ1-2; no firm D call. Germline V gene lookup returns CDR1 MNHEY and CDR2 SVGAGI. The CDR3 runs to 13 residues. Trimming pared 2 bases from V and 8 bases from J, leaving 12 bases between. The CDR3 loop is CASSYRVGSGYTF. The DNA for the CDR3 is TGTGCCAGCAGTTACCGGGTAGGGAGCGGCTACACCTTC.

The V and J genes are TRBV29-1 and TRBJ2-4, with 7 bases fitting TRBD2. This CDR3 is 13 amino acids long. V gave up 4 bases and J gave up 8 bases; unmatched junction bases: 8. Germline CDR1 reads SQVTM; CDR2 reads ANQGSEA. The CDR3: CSVVRSGGDIQYF. CDR3 DNA: TGCAGCGTTGTAAGGTCGGGAGGAGACATTCAGTACTTC.

J is TRBJ2-1 and V is TRBV6-5, with D unresolved. The CDR3 extends over 15 amino acids. The germline gives CDR1 MNHEY, CDR2 SVGAGI. V shed 0 bases and J shed 9 bases, with 15 bases lying between them. CDR3 sequence (DNA): TGTGCCAGCAGTTACTCCCGACCGGTAGTCGGTGAGCAGTTCTTC. Its protein product is CASSYSRPVVGEQFF.

The chain employs TRBV4-3 and TRBJ2-5; D may be TRBD2 (5 bases). CDR1 and CDR2 from the germline V gene are LGHNA and YSLEER. CDR3 size: 15 residues. V lost 2 bases and J lost 3, with 13 bases in between. CDR3 protein: CASSQNTRGEETQYF. CDR3 bases: TGCGCCAGCAGCCAAAACACTAGAGGAGAAGAGACCCAGTACTTC.

CDR3 DNA: TGTGCCAGCAGCTTAGGTGGCGAGAGCACAGATACGCAGTATTTT. Translating gives CASSLGGESTDTQYF. V usage is TRBV7-2 and J usage is TRBJ2-3; D uncertain. The length of the CDR3 is 15 residues. Germline V gene data show CDR1 as SGHTA and CDR2 as FQGNSA. V was pared by 1 base and J by 0 bases, with 8 bases between.

This chain links TRBV13 with TRBJ1-2; D is possibly TRBD1 (6 bases). This CDR3 contains 14 residues. From germline, CDR1 is PRHDT and CDR2 FYEKMQ (reference sequence). Trimming cost V 5 bases and J 8 bases, with 18 bases left between them. For the CDR3, the DNA is TGTGCCAGCAGCCCTCTCGAGAAGGGGGAGGGCTACACCTTC. Encoded protein: CASSPLEKGEGYTF.

The chain joins TRBV7-9 to TRBJ2-5, with TRBD1 matching over 7 bases. J gave up 2 bases and V 2 bases, and 17 bases lay outside the gene matches. Per germline, CDR1 SEHNR and CDR2 FQNEAQ (reference sequence). CDR3 length equals 19 residues. The CDR3 protein is CASSLSASLRQGPQETQYF. The CDR3 region has the DNA TGTGCCAGCAGCTTAAGCGCGAGCCTTCGACAGGGCCCTCAAGAGACCCAGTACTTC. Full variable domain (remainder filled in from reference TRBV7-9 and TRBJ2-5): DTGVSQNPRHKITKRGQNVTFRCDPISEHNRLYWYRQTLGQGPEFLTYFQNEAQLEKSRLLSDRFSAERPKGSFSTLEIQRTEQGDSAMYLCASSLSASLRQGPQETQYFGPGTRLLVL.